What follows are 30 T cell receptor beta chains derived from one specimen sequenced in a study of Graves' ophthalmopathy and Graves' hyperthyroidism. Researchers took RNA transcripts and amplified TCR beta CDR3 regions from them. HTBI primers were employed in first-round RT-PCR, then a second-round multiplex PCR followed. One entry per CDR3 protein, called by TCRdb with MiXCR from the multiplex PCR reads. Among around 600,000 distinct CDR3 sequences listed, approximately 39% were seen once. The source material was peripheral blood. The receptor source for this set is an adult man with Graves' ophthalmopathy.

This clonotype was seen many times. J is TRBJ1-5 and V is TRBV2, with D maybe TRBD1 (5 bases). CDR1 and CDR2 from the germline V gene are SNHLY and FYNNEI. Deletions cut 7 bases from V and 5 bases from J, with 18 bases between. The CDR3 extends over 15 amino acids. Here the CDR3 reads CASTPVGGEYQPQHF. The CDR3 coding sequence is TGTGCCAGCACTCCCGTTGGAGGGGAGTATCAGCCCCAGCATTTT.

The gene calls are TRBV25-1 and TRBJ1-1; D is uncertain. The CDR3 is made up of 14 amino acids. The V and J ends lost 1 base and 0 bases respectively, with 6 bases between them. Germline lookup yields CDR1 MGHDK and CDR2 SYGVNS. Written as DNA, the CDR3 is TGTGCCAGCAGTGAATCAAACATGAACACTGAAGCTTTCTTT. The encoded protein is CASSESNMNTEAFF. The whole variable domain, filled in from reference TRBV25-1 and TRBJ1-1, reads EADIYQTPRYLVIGTGKKITLECSQTMGHDKMYWYQQDPGMELHLIHYSYGVNSTEKGDLSSESTVSRIRTEHFPLTLESARPSHTSQYLCASSESNMNTEAFFGQGTRLTVV.

This clonotype appeared a few times. This chain links TRBV12-3 or TRBV12-4 with TRBJ2-7; 7 bases line up with TRBD1. The ends lost 7 bases at V and 2 bases at J; junction bases unmatched: 2. The CDR3 loop spans 12 amino acids. The CDR3: CASMDRTYEQYF. The CDR3 DNA reads as TGTGCCAGCATGGACAGGACCTACGAGCAGTACTTC.

The rearrangement uses TRBV19 and TRBJ2-7; D is ambiguous. The CDR3 is 11 amino acids. CDR1 LNHDA and CDR2 SQIVND come from the germline V gene (reference sequence). The V gene lost 4 bases and the J gene lost 4 bases, with 5 bases spanning the gap. CDR3 sequence (DNA): TGTGCCAGTAGTACTCTATACGAGCAGTACTTC. Translated: CASSTLYEQYF.

J is TRBJ1-4 and V is TRBV2; the D is unclear. CDR3 length: 15 amino acids. The ends were cut back, 5 bases at V and 0 bases at J, with 10 bases in the middle. Germline assignment: CDR1 SNHLY and CDR2 FYNNEI. CDR3 DNA: TGTGCCAGCAGTAAATACACTGCAACTAATGAAAAACTGTTTTTT. Its protein product is CASSKYTATNEKLFF.

This clonotype has ten or more counts. The chain employs TRBV10-3 and TRBJ2-2; TRBD1 matches 8 bases. This CDR3 comprises 14 residues. The trim removed 7 bases at V and 5 bases at J, leaving 6 bases unmatched. The germline CDR1 and CDR2 sequences are ENHRY and SYGVKD. The CDR3 DNA reads as TGTGCCATCACGGACAGGGACTTAACCGGGGAGCTGTTTTTT. The encoded protein is CAITDRDLTGELFF.

This clonotype showed up just a few times. The V gene is TRBV5-1, the J gene TRBJ2-1; 12 bases fit TRBD2. From germline, CDR1 is SGHRS and CDR2 YFSETQ. The CDR3 contains 17 residues. V trimming: 4 bases; J trimming: 5 bases; junction bases outside the gene matches: 10. The CDR3 sequence: CASSPRTSGKYNNEQFF. CDR3 in DNA: TGCGCCAGCAGCCCCAGGACTAGCGGGAAATATAACAATGAGCAGTTCTTC.

As concerns this clonotype: One base away lies a much larger clone, so this may be a sequencing read error. V usage is TRBV10-3 and J usage is TRBJ1-2; the D is unclear. The V gene lost 3 bases and the J gene lost 7 bases, with 9 bases spanning the gap. The CDR3 has 12 residues. Germline values: CDR1 ENHRY, CDR2 SYGVKD. The DNA of the CDR3 is TGTGCCATCAGTGAAGGTCGGGCTGGCTACACCTTC. It translates to CAISEGRAGYTF.

This clonotype was found many times. The V call is TRBV12-5, the J call TRBJ2-7, with D tentatively TRBD2 (5 bases). The germline V gene encodes CDR1 LGHNT and CDR2 FRNRAP. Trimming removed 3 bases from V and 4 bases from J, with 10 bases in between. The CDR3 contains 13 residues. CDR3 region: CASGFGGRYEQYF. DNA for the CDR3: TGTGCTAGTGGTTTTGGCGGGCGGTACGAGCAGTACTTC.

This clonotype was found once. The V and J genes are TRBV29-1 and TRBJ2-5, with D perhaps matching TRBD1 (5 bases). This CDR3 spans 15 amino acids. Germline values: CDR1 SQVTM, CDR2 ANQGSEA. The V and J ends lost 6 bases and 3 bases respectively, with 20 bases between them. CDR3: CSVHDLGAGEETQYF. In nucleotides, the CDR3 is TGCAGCGTGCATGACCTAGGGGCTGGTGAAGAGACCCAGTACTTC.

The chain employs TRBV12-3 or TRBV12-4 and TRBJ1-6; 10 bases fit TRBD1. The CDR3 has 15 residues. The V and J ends lost 3 bases and 8 bases, in that order; junction bases with no gene match: 4. CDR3: CASSLGQGYYSPLHF. The CDR3 DNA sequence: TGTGCCAGCAGTTTGGGACAGGGGTATTATTCACCCCTCCACTTT.

At least ten counts were recorded for this clonotype. V usage is TRBV12-3 or TRBV12-4 and J usage is TRBJ1-4; 7 bases are shared with TRBD1. The CDR3 spans 14 residues. J was trimmed by 8 bases and V by 2 bases; bases with no gene match: 5. CDR3 in DNA: TGTGCCAGCAGTTTACAGGGGGAGAAGGAAAAACTGTTTTTT. This sequence encodes CASSLQGEKEKLFF.

The chain recombines TRBV7-2 with TRBJ1-1, with 12 bases that match TRBD1. CDR3 size: 14 residues. The germline V gene has CDR1 SGHTA and CDR2 FQGNSA. The trim removed 4 bases at V and 8 bases at J, leaving 5 bases unmatched. CDR3 sequence (DNA): TGTGCCAGCAGCTCTGGGGACAGGGGGCGGGAAGCTTTCTTT. It yields the protein CASSSGDRGREAFF.

Remarks on this clonotype: The CDR3 carries no conserved terminal phenylalanine or tryptophan, so it likely arises from a read error. The DNA is left out, because the CDR3 cannot be placed on it with certainty; the CDR3 is given as TCRdb lists it. The rearrangement joins TRBV24-1 to TRBJ2-7. Germline CDR1 is KGHDR and CDR2 is SFDVKD. The CDR3 is 8 residues long, counting both termini. CDR3 sequence reads: CATSDTSR.

The chain combines TRBV29-1 with TRBJ1-1; no definite D call. Germline V lookup: CDR1 SQVTM, CDR2 ANQGSEA. The CDR3 runs to 12 residues. Trimming took off 8 bases at V and 4 bases at J, with 14 bases between the two ends. CDR3 protein: CSLLKGVTEAFF. CDR3 DNA: TGCAGCTTACTTAAGGGAGTCACTGAAGCTTTCTTT. Full variable domain (outside the CDR3, taken from reference TRBV29-1 and TRBJ1-1): SAVISQKPSRDICQRGTSLTIQCQVDSQVTMMFWYRQQPGQSLTLIATANQGSEATYESGFVIDKFPISRPNLTFSTLTVSNMSPEDSSIYLCSLLKGVTEAFFGQGTRLTVV.

The CDR3 sequence is CAVRLGQGEETQYF. The CDR3 nucleotides read TGTGCCGTTCGACTGGGACAGGGGGAAGAGACCCAGTACTTC. The chain uses TRBV10-3 and TRBJ2-5, with TRBD1 identical over 11 bases. Germline CDR1 ENHRY, CDR2 SYGVKD. The trim removed 11 bases at V and 3 bases at J, leaving 8 bases unmatched. The CDR3 is 14 amino acids.

This clonotype was picked up a small number of times. The DNA of the CDR3 is TGCGCCAGCAGCTTGGCCCCGACAGGGATGGAGACCCAGTACTTC. Its protein product is CASSLAPTGMETQYF. The V gene is TRBV5-1, the J gene TRBJ2-5; 7 nucleotides agree with TRBD1. The V gene end was trimmed by 0 bases and the J gene end by 5 bases; junction bases not matched to a gene: 7. There are 15 residues in the CDR3. The V gene's germline CDR1 is SGHRS and CDR2 YFSETQ. The full variable domain, its missing parts supplied by reference TRBV5-1 and TRBJ2-5, is KAGVTQTPRYLIKTRGQQVTLSCSPISGHRSVSWYQQTPGQGLQFLFEYFSETQRNKGNFPGRFSGRQFSNSRSEMNVSTLELGDSALYLCASSLAPTGMETQYFGPGTRLLVL.

At least ten counts were recorded for this clonotype. Here the CDR3 DNA reads TGTGCCACCAGGGGACGGGGAAATCAGCCCCAGCATTTT. This translates into CATRGRGNQPQHF. The chain uses TRBV24-1 and TRBJ1-5, with a possible D match to TRBD1 (5 bases). The germline CDR1 and CDR2 sequences are KGHDR and SFDVKD. The CDR3 is 13 residues long. V lost 7 bases to trimming and J lost 4 bases, with 10 bases between them.

This clonotype was found many times. The gene calls are TRBV2 and TRBJ1-2; the D is unclear. The CDR3 is 10 amino acids. V was clipped by 6 bases and J by 8 bases, with 7 bases between them. Germline V lookup: CDR1 SNHLY, CDR2 FYNNEI. CDR3 bases: TGTGCCAGCAGGGTCGTCGGCTACACCTTC. Protein sequence: CASRVVGYTF.

V gene TRBV11-1 combines with J gene TRBJ1-2, with 10 bases that match TRBD1. V lost 11 bases to trimming and J lost 8 bases; unmatched junction nucleotides: 5. The CDR3 sequence is 11 residues long. Germline values: CDR1 SGHAT, CDR2 FQDESV (reference sequence). The CDR3, as DNA: TGTGCCGGGACAGGGGATCGCGGCTACACCTTC. Amino acids: CAGTGDRGYTF.

This clonotype came up many times. The chain joins TRBV20-1 to TRBJ2-6, with D possibly matching TRBD2 (5 bases). Germline CDR1 DFQATT, CDR2 SNEGSKA (reference sequence). V shed 2 bases and J shed 0 bases, with 5 bases lying between them. CDR3 size: 14 residues. In DNA, the CDR3 is TGCAGTGCTAGACGGGACTCTGGGGCCAACGTCCTGACTTTC. Translation gives CSARRDSGANVLTF.

The chain has TRBV12-3 or TRBV12-4 and TRBJ1-1, with a weak D call TRBD1 (5 bases). Trimming stripped 3 bases from V and 0 bases from J, with 11 bases between. CDR3 length: 15 amino acids. The CDR3 sequence: CASSFIGGLNTEAFF. The CDR3 DNA reads TGTGCCAGCAGTTTTATTGGGGGGTTGAACACTGAAGCTTTCTTT.

In the case of this clonotype: A single base separates this from a much larger clone, so it may be a read error. The chain recombines TRBV2 with TRBJ1-2; a possible D gene is TRBD1 (5 bases). In germline, CDR1 is SNHLY, CDR2 FYNNEI. Trimming removed 4 bases at V and 12 bases at J, with 21 bases between. There are 14 residues in the CDR3. The CDR3 DNA sequence: TGTGCCAGCAGTGCACAGGTTTTTAGTCCATGGCACACCTTC. Protein: CASSAQVFSPWHTF.

V usage is TRBV2 and J usage is TRBJ2-6; possible D gene TRBD2, 5 bases. From germline, CDR1 is SNHLY and CDR2 FYNNEI. The ends were cut back, 3 bases at V and 0 bases at J, with 9 bases in the middle. The CDR3 spans 16 residues. CDR3 sequence (DNA): TGTGCCAGCAGTGATGTGGGGAGCTCTGGGGCCAACGTCCTGACTTTC. It specifies CASSDVGSSGANVLTF.

This clonotype was counted a few times. The chain employs TRBV5-1 and TRBJ2-7; 13 bases match TRBD2. V lost 6 bases, J lost 5 bases, and 11 bases stayed unmatched. The CDR3 runs to 16 residues. Germline CDR1 reads SGHRS; CDR2 reads YFSETQ. CDR3 sequence: CASTVTSGRASDEQYF. The CDR3 DNA sequence: TGCGCCAGCACGGTTACTAGCGGGAGGGCCTCGGACGAGCAGTACTTC.

This clonotype was seen ten or more times. J is TRBJ1-5 and V is TRBV7-2, with D uncertain. Germline CDR1 is SGHTA and CDR2 is FQGNSA. The CDR3 is made up of 13 amino acids. V was trimmed by 5 bases and J by 7 bases, leaving 12 bases between them. The CDR3 region is CASSPHVGQPQHF. CDR3 nucleotide sequence: TGTGCCAGCAGCCCTCACGTCGGGCAGCCCCAGCATTTT.

About this clonotype: A read error may account for a junction end that differs from germline. The V and J genes are TRBV2 and TRBJ2-6, with D uncertain. From germline, CDR1 is SNHLY and CDR2 FYNNEI. The CDR3 has 11 amino acids. The CDR3 spells CASRLDGDEAF. CDR3 nucleotide sequence: TGTGCCAGCAGGCTGGACGGAGATGAAGCTTTC.

This clonotype was found a few times. V is TRBV5-4 and J is TRBJ2-7; D tentatively fits TRBD1 or TRBD2 (6 bases each). The CDR3 is 14 residues long. Germline V lookup: CDR1 SGHNT, CDR2 YYREEE (reference sequence). V lost 0 bases and J 2 bases, leaving 9 bases between the germline ends. The CDR3, as DNA: TGTGCCAGCAGCTTGGGCGGGGACACCTACGAGCAGTACTTC. Translated, it gives CASSLGGDTYEQYF.

This sequence joins TRBV4-2 and TRBJ1-6, with a tentative D call TRBD1 (5 bases). This CDR3 has 16 residues. Germline CDR1 reads LGHNA; CDR2 reads YNFKEQ. Trimming removed 0 bases at V and 10 bases at J, with 16 bases between. CDR3 amino acids: CASSQEFGQGDSPLHF. For the CDR3, the DNA is TGTGCCAGCAGCCAAGAGTTTGGGCAGGGTGACTCACCCCTCCACTTT.

The chain joins TRBV11-1 to TRBJ1-2; possibly TRBD1 for D (6 bases). The length of the CDR3 is 13 residues. The V end was cut by 5 bases, the J end by 2 bases, with 9 bases between. Germline CDR1 reads SGHAT; CDR2 reads FQDESV (reference sequence). CDR3 protein: CASSKTGNYGYTF. DNA of the CDR3: TGTGCCAGCAGCAAAACAGGGAACTATGGCTACACCTTC.